The 3 T cell receptor beta chains given below trace back to one sample, sequenced in a study of spatial heterogeneity in lung cancer. TCRdb recomputed calls from the 5' RACE reads with MiXCR, one row per CDR3 protein. The sample shows some 3,700 distinct CDR3 sequences, about 25% of them seen only once. The time point: sample taken at primary tumor resection. Unsorted whole RNA of tumor, nontumor lung or frozen PBMC was sequenced. The material sequenced was normal lung tissue next to the tumor, taken at surgery. The receptors come from a male donor with early-stage non-small cell lung cancer.

This clonotype occurred many times. The chain links TRBV28 to TRBJ2-7, with unresolved D. The CDR3 runs 13 residues. Looked up from germline, CDR1 is MDHEN and CDR2 is SYDVKM. V was clipped by 5 bases and J by 3 bases, with 11 bases between them. CDR3 protein: CASSGYQSYEQYV. The CDR3 DNA reads as TGTGCCAGCAGTGGATACCAGAGCTACGAGCAGTACGTC.

The V call is TRBV20-1, the J call TRBJ2-2, with 8 bases lining up with TRBD2. Per germline, CDR1 DFQATT and CDR2 SNEGSKA (reference sequence). The length of the CDR3 is 16 residues. J was trimmed by 1 base and V by 0 bases; bases with no gene match: 4. CDR3 in amino acids: CSARDRLAGNTGELFF. As DNA, the CDR3 is TGCAGTGCTAGAGATCGGCTAGCGGGGAACACCGGGGAGCTGTTTTTT.

Relative to its sample, this clonotype is medium-sized. J is TRBJ2-3 and V is TRBV6-9; D not certain. The length of the CDR3 is 15 residues. V gave up 4 bases and J gave up 6 bases, with 17 bases separating them. Germline V gene lookup returns CDR1 MNHGY and CDR2 SVAAGI. The CDR3 protein is CASSSRAKSWDTQYF. The CDR3 bases are TGTGCCAGCAGTTCCCGGGCCAAGAGTTGGGATACGCAGTATTTT.